The source of this T cell receptor (beta chain) is a study of radiation and T cells in renal cell carcinoma. Findings and limits, study-wide: Without pretreatment biopsies, baseline tumor clonotype presence was undetermined. From baseline, blood top tumor clonotypes peaked at 2 weeks post-radiation.

Time point specified: blood 4 weeks post-SBRT, at nephrectomy. Treatment in this sample: 15 Gy SBRT to primary tumor, nephrectomy 4 weeks later. Nephrectomy followed 15 Gy stereotactic body radiation by 4 weeks. Radiation-treated patients gave blood at baseline, week 2 and week 4. On this clone itself: Its antigen is not identified.

Profiling relied on immunoSEQ multiplex PCR, and the TCRdb table lists in-frame clones only, not all of them. The data hold around 99,000 clones, with around 83% observed a single time. The CDR3 sequence is 14 residues long. Germline assignment: CDR1 SNHLY and CDR2 FYNNEI. Trimming pared 7 bases from V and 5 bases from J, leaving 16 bases between. The rearrangement joins TRBV2 to TRBJ2-3; D may match TRBD1 or TRBD2 (5 bases each). Material: blood, obtained from a patient whose treatment included radiotherapy and nephrectomy. The sequence derives from a man aged 55 to 70 with renal cell carcinoma. CDR3 loop: CASKASRGVDTQYF. The CDR3 nucleotides read TGTGCCAGCAAGGCGAGTCGGGGCGTAGATACGCAGTATTTT. Complete variable domain (other parts from reference TRBV2 and TRBJ2-3): EPEVTQTPSHQVTQMGQEVILRCVPISNHLYFYWYRQILGQKVEFLVSFYNNEISEKSEIFDDQFSVERPDGSNFTLKIRSTKLEDSAMYFCASKASRGVDTQYFGPGTRLTVL.